This entry concerns a single T cell receptor (beta chain). Antigen specificity is unknown. These data belong to a study of neoadjuvant nivolumab and ipilimumab in lung cancer. At the level of the study: Nivolumab 3 mg/kg was given days 1, 15 and 29, plus ipilimumab 1 mg/kg day 1 in combination.

The assay was immunoSEQ multiplex PCR, and TCRdb's table has in-frame clones only and misses some. Of tens of thousands of clones listed, 82% are singletons. Study-wide results and limits: Only a small number of samples underwent TCR sequencing. Resected tumors had greater TCR richness and clonality than uninvolved lung. Only a single major-pathologic-response sample was available for clonality analysis.

V was shortened by 0 bases and J by 2 bases, with 11 bases between the two germline ends. Germline V gene lookup returns CDR1 SGHKS and CDR2 YYEKEE (reference sequence). There are 15 residues in the CDR3. The chain uses TRBV5-5 and TRBJ1-2; D gene unclear. The receptor was isolated from an adult with non-small cell lung cancer. The source was tumor tissue, collected after neoadjuvant nivolumab, alone or with ipilimumab, at or shortly before surgery. CDR3 DNA sequence: TGTGCCAGCAGCTTGGTGGCAGGCGAGAACTATGGCTACACCTTC. It yields the protein CASSLVAGENYGYTF.